This T cell receptor (beta chain) originates from a study of T cells in localized non-small cell lung cancer. Assay: immunoSEQ multiplex PCR; the TCRdb copy retains only in-frame clones and omits some. The sample shows 45,000 to 60,000 clones, about 86% of them seen only once. This clonotype originated in a man aged 35 to 70 with stage II lung adenocarcinoma. The sequenced sample was PBMCs, obtained before any cancer treatment.

The CDR3 reads CASSLRGTEAFF. The CDR3 DNA reads TGTGCCAGCAGTTTACGGGGCACTGAAGCTTTCTTT. This rearrangement joins TRBV27 to TRBJ1-1; no firm D call. Per germline, CDR1 MNHEY and CDR2 SMNVEV (reference sequence). V shed 2 bases and J shed 4 bases, with 5 bases lying between them. This CDR3 is built from 12 residues.